A selection of T cell receptor beta chains follows, all from one sample in a study of cytomegalovirus exposure and HLA in healthy donors. The method was immunoSEQ multiplex PCR; TCRdb's version includes in-frame clones alone and lacks a portion of them. The sample includes about 160,000 clones, approximately 80% of them seen just once. Material: PBMCs. The origin of the receptors is a male donor in good health and CMV-seropositive. Both conserved end residues are trimmed from each CDR3. Fields, in order: V gene, CDR3 protein.

v_gene: TRBV5-4; CDR3aa: ASTLDRTQDTQY
v_gene: TRBV13; CDR3aa: ASTVGTDNSPLH
v_gene: TRBV4-3; CDR3aa: ASSQEEGQSYEQY
v_gene: TRBV29-1; CDR3aa: SLSGGQAGGTDTQY
v_gene: TRBV13; CDR3aa: ASSIRTDSVVPAKNIQY
v_gene: TRBV10-2; CDR3aa: ASSDGDRVETF
v_gene: TRBV30; CDR3aa: AWRFGTSTQETQY
v_gene: TRBV6-6; CDR3aa: ASSYWEGDYGYT
v_gene: TRBV5-6; CDR3aa: ASSITWTGPSEQY
v_gene: TRBV5-1; CDR3aa: ATGGSSGANVLT
v_gene: TRBV6-4; CDR3aa: ASSERASGLYEQY
v_gene: TRBV7-2; CDR3aa: ASSLAGQAPGNTIY
v_gene: TRBV6-1; CDR3aa: ASNNGGTEAF
v_gene: TRBV15; CDR3aa: ATSRPARGGPETQY
v_gene: TRBV7-9; CDR3aa: ASSRRQGRRDTEAF
v_gene: TRBV5-5; CDR3aa: ASNPSGSYEQY
v_gene: TRBV7-9; CDR3aa: ASSQSGLAASTDTQY
v_gene: TRBV14; CDR3aa: ASSPWQGGLTYNEQF
v_gene: TRBV6-5; CDR3aa: ASSRSGVYGYT
v_gene: TRBV5-1; CDR3aa: ASSLSGTGPYGYT